The 18 T cell receptor beta chains reported below all come from one sample, sequenced in a study of shared clonotypes between healthy human individuals. Assay: immunoSEQ multiplex PCR; the TCRdb copy retains only in-frame clones and omits some. The data contain about 520,000 clones, around 96% of them singletons. Sequencing was carried out using naive CD4+ T cells sorted from blood. The subset: CD45RA+ positively selected. These receptors all come from a woman in her twenties or thirties in good health.

In the case of this clone: The conserved closing phenylalanine or tryptophan is absent in this CDR3, likely reflecting a read error. The DNA is omitted, as the CDR3 cannot be located on it reliably, and the CDR3 follows TCRdb's listing. The chain joins TRBV23-1 to TRBJ1-2; the D call in the table, TRBD1, was not verified against the DNA. TRBV23-1 is marked as an open reading frame, function uncertain. The CDR3 region is 11 residues in length, termini included. CDR3 in amino acids: CASSQKPDTSY.

The chain has TRBV27 and TRBJ2-6, with 10 bases fitting TRBD2. Germline CDR1 and CDR2: MNHEY and SMNVEV (reference sequence). The CDR3 runs to 17 residues. The J segment lost 4 bases and the V segment lost 6 bases, leaving 9 bases of the junction unmatched. The CDR3 reads CASRLRAGGFGANVLTF. The CDR3 DNA is TGTGCCAGCAGGCTTCGAGCGGGAGGGTTCGGGGCCAACGTCCTGACTTTC.

This chain connects TRBV14 to TRBJ2-7, with TRBD1 identical over 7 bases. The CDR3 runs to 13 residues. V trimming: 5 bases; J trimming: 1 base; junction bases outside the gene matches: 2. Germline V gene sequence: CDR1 SGHDN, CDR2 FVKESK. CDR3 loop: CASSDRASYEQYF. The CDR3 DNA sequence: TGTGCCAGCAGCGACAGGGCTTCCTACGAGCAGTACTTC.

The rearrangement uses TRBV5-1 and TRBJ1-1; TRBD1 is a possible D gene (5 bases). With 4 bases removed from V and 1 base from J, the gap between germline ends came to 20 bases. The CDR3 contains 17 residues. Germline CDR1 is SGHRS and CDR2 is YFSETQ. The CDR3 protein is CASSRRAGRARNTEAFF. Here the CDR3 DNA reads TGCGCCAGCAGCCGGAGGGCGGGACGGGCGAGGAACACTGAAGCTTTCTTT.

The rearrangement links TRBV19 to TRBJ2-1; 15 bases line up with TRBD2. V trimming: 4 bases; J trimming: 9 bases; junction bases outside the gene matches: 16. The germline CDR1 and CDR2 sequences are LNHDA and SQIVND (reference sequence). The CDR3 has 19 amino acids. CDR3 sequence: CASSTGLAGGPRRVIEQFF. CDR3 DNA: TGTGCCAGTAGTACCGGACTAGCGGGAGGGCCTAGGAGAGTTATTGAGCAGTTCTTC.

The chain has TRBV9 and TRBJ2-5, with D tentatively TRBD1 (6 bases). This CDR3 has 14 amino acids. Germline V CDR1 and CDR2: SGDLS, YYNGEE. V lost 4 bases, J lost 2 bases, and 12 bases lay in between. The CDR3 spells CASSTFGQQETQYF. DNA for the CDR3: TGTGCCAGCAGCACCTTCGGACAGCAAGAGACCCAGTACTTC.

The V and J genes are TRBV6-1 and TRBJ1-2, with a tentative D call TRBD1 (5 bases). The germline V gene encodes CDR1 MNHNS and CDR2 SASEGT. Between the trimmed V and J ends, which lost 7 bases and 3 bases, there was a span of 6 bases. The CDR3 has 11 residues. CDR3 protein: CASKQDYGYTF. The DNA of the CDR3 is TGTGCCAGCAAACAGGACTATGGCTACACCTTC.

A word on this clone: Other DNA sequences in this sample translate to the same CDR3. This sequence joins TRBV5-1 and TRBJ1-3; D ambiguous. Germline CDR1 reads SGHRS; CDR2 reads YFSETQ. Trimming stripped 0 bases from V and 0 bases from J, with 7 bases between. The CDR3 sequence is 15 residues long. In DNA form, the CDR3 reads TGCGCCAGCAGCTTGGACGGTTCCTCTGGAAACACCATATATTTT. Its translation: CASSLDGSSGNTIYF.

The CDR3 sequence: CASSVFLRDRTSSYEQYF. CDR3 in DNA: TGCGCCAGCAGTGTATTTTTGAGGGACAGAACGAGCTCCTACGAGCAGTACTTC. This rearrangement joins TRBV10-2 to TRBJ2-7; 7 nucleotides agree with TRBD1. CDR3 size: 18 residues. Germline V CDR1 and CDR2: WSHSY, SAAADI. V shed 4 bases and J 0 bases; nucleotides not matched to a gene: 15.

The CDR3 here is CASSSGTGDSNTIYF. CDR3 DNA sequence: TGTGCCAGCAGTTCGGGGACAGGGGATTCAAACACCATATATTTT. The V gene is TRBV7-2, the J gene TRBJ1-3; 10 bases map to TRBD1. Per germline, CDR1 SGHTA and CDR2 FQGNSA. The V segment lost 6 bases and the J segment 6 bases; nucleotides outside the gene matches: 8. The CDR3 consists of 15 residues. Full variable domain (remainder filled in from reference TRBV7-2 and TRBJ1-3): GAGVSQSPSNKVTEKGKDVELRCDPISGHTALYWYRQSLGQGLEFLIYFQGNSAPDKSGLPSDRFSAERTGGSVSTLTIQRTQQEDSAVYLCASSSGTGDSNTIYFGEGSWLTVV.

This rearrangement joins TRBV4-2 to TRBJ2-1, with 15 bases matching TRBD2. After removal of 2 bases from V and 6 bases from J, the junction contained 8 bases not matched to a gene. The CDR3 loop spans 18 amino acids. CDR1 LGHNA and CDR2 YNFKEQ come from the germline V gene. In DNA form, the CDR3 reads TGTGCCAGCAGCCAACGTCAGGGACTAGCGGGAGGAGGCAATGAGCAGTTCTTC. Amino acids: CASSQRQGLAGGGNEQFF.

The V and J genes are TRBV6-1 and TRBJ2-1; D gene unclear. Germline V gives CDR1 MNHNS, CDR2 SASEGT. The V end was cut by 2 bases, the J end by 9 bases, with 17 bases between. The CDR3 covers 15 residues. The CDR3 region is CASSERLITGTEQFF. The CDR3 region has the DNA TGTGCCAGCAGTGAAAGGCTGATTACGGGCACTGAGCAGTTCTTC.

The gene calls are TRBV30 and TRBJ2-2; TRBD1 matches at 7 bases. After removal of 7 bases from V and 2 bases from J, the junction contained 4 bases not matched to a gene. The germline V gene encodes CDR1 GTSNPN and CDR2 SVGIG (reference sequence). The CDR3 has 13 residues. CDR3 nucleotides: TGTGCCTCGGACAGGACAAACACCGGGGAGCTGTTTTTT. It translates to CASDRTNTGELFF.

V usage is TRBV5-4 and J usage is TRBJ2-3, with TRBD1 as a possible D gene (7 bases). There are 17 residues in the CDR3. V dropped 4 bases and J dropped 1 base, with 19 bases sitting between them. Looked up from germline, CDR1 is SGHNT and CDR2 is YYREEE (reference sequence). The CDR3 protein is CASSVNRGWEGTDTQYF. Here the CDR3 DNA reads TGTGCCAGCAGCGTCAACAGGGGATGGGAGGGCACAGATACGCAGTATTTT.

The chain carries TRBV5-1 and TRBJ2-2, with D tentatively TRBD1 or TRBD2 (8 bases each). The V end lost 3 bases, the J end lost 1 base, and 19 bases lay between the germline ends. The V gene's germline CDR1 is SGHRS and CDR2 YFSETQ. The CDR3 spans 18 residues. The CDR3 nucleotides are TGCGCCAGCAGCTGGACAGGGAAGACTAGCGTGAACACCGGGGAGCTGTTTTTT. It encodes CASSWTGKTSVNTGELFF. The full variable domain, rest sourced from reference TRBV5-1 and TRBJ2-2, is KAGVTQTPRYLIKTRGQQVTLSCSPISGHRSVSWYQQTPGQGLQFLFEYFSETQRNKGNFPGRFSGRQFSNSRSEMNVSTLELGDSALYLCASSWTGKTSVNTGELFFGEGSRLTVL.

This chain joins TRBV2 and TRBJ2-7, with 9 bases lining up with TRBD2. Germline loops: CDR1 SNHLY, CDR2 FYNNEI. Germline trimming cut 3 bases from V and 6 bases from J; bases unmatched to any gene: 9. The CDR3 is made up of 15 amino acids. The DNA of the CDR3 is TGTGCCAGCAGTGAGGGGCGGGAGGGCCCCCGCGAGCAGTACTTC. Translation gives CASSEGREGPREQYF. Based on the CDR3 plus reference TRBV2 and TRBJ2-7, the full variable domain is EPEVTQTPSHQVTQMGQEVILRCVPISNHLYFYWYRQILGQKVEFLVSFYNNEISEKSEIFDDQFSVERPDGSNFTLKIRSTKLEDSAMYFCASSEGREGPREQYFGPGTRLTVT.

The chain couples TRBV5-1 to TRBJ1-1, with D maybe TRBD1 (5 bases). Germline CDR1 SGHRS, CDR2 YFSETQ. This CDR3 comprises 16 residues. The V gene lost 5 bases and the J gene lost 4 bases, with 21 bases spanning the gap. The CDR3, as DNA: TGCGCCAGCAGTCAAACCGACAGCCAAAAGGGCACTGAAGCTTTCTTT. It encodes CASSQTDSQKGTEAFF.

The chain employs TRBV2 and TRBJ1-1, with D possibly TRBD1 on 5 matching bases. The CDR3 length is 12 residues. Germline V gene lookup returns CDR1 SNHLY and CDR2 FYNNEI. V was cut by 6 bases and J by 6 bases, with 11 bases left in between. CDR3 loop: CASSQGVAEAFF. In nucleotides, the CDR3 is TGTGCCAGCAGCCAGGGTGTGGCTGAAGCTTTCTTT.